The 23 T cell receptor beta chains presented below share a single source sample, sequenced in a study of spatial heterogeneity in lung cancer. Time point here: blood at routine non-recurrence follow-up after resection. TCRdb processed the 5' RACE reads anew with MiXCR; each CDR3 protein has one entry. The repertoire holds 30,000 to 40,000 distinct CDR3 sequences, with under 9% as singletons. Sequences were derived from PBMCs, sampled at follow-up. Every receptor here comes from a male donor with early-stage non-small cell lung cancer.

This clonotype was recorded many times. This chain connects TRBV9 to TRBJ2-3, with D tentatively TRBD2 (6 bases). Trimming left V 3 bases short and J 2 bases short, with 10 bases between. CDR1 is SGDLS and CDR2 is YYNGEE in the germline V gene. The CDR3 sequence is 14 residues long. The CDR3 reads CASSDGTATDTQYF. CDR3 coding DNA: TGTGCCAGCAGCGATGGGACTGCCACAGATACGCAGTATTTT.

The sample holds many counts of this clonotype. The genes are TRBV5-5 and TRBJ2-5; D might be TRBD1 (6 bases). V gave up 7 bases and J gave up 5 bases, with 15 bases separating them. This CDR3 spans 13 amino acids. Germline V CDR1 and CDR2: SGHKS, YYEKEE (reference sequence). CDR3 in amino acids: CASQIPGVETQYF. The DNA for the CDR3 is TGTGCCAGCCAAATACCAGGGGTCGAGACCCAGTACTTC.

This clonotype was counted many times. This chain links TRBV20-1 with TRBJ1-2, with TRBD1 as a possible D gene (6 bases). The CDR3 has 13 residues. Germline CDR1 DFQATT, CDR2 SNEGSKA (reference sequence). Trimming removed 7 bases from V and 0 bases from J, with 12 bases in between. CDR3 residues: CSGGGVPNYGYTF. The CDR3 bases are TGCAGTGGAGGGGGAGTACCTAACTATGGCTACACCTTC.

This clonotype has at least ten counts. V and J are TRBV6-2 or TRBV6-3 and TRBJ2-7; 12 nucleotides align to TRBD1. In germline, CDR1 is MNHEY, CDR2 SVGEGT. Trimming cost V 6 bases and J 7 bases; bases outside gene matches: 10. This CDR3 contains 15 residues. CDR3 amino acids: CASSPSGTGGREQYF. The CDR3 DNA reads TGTGCCAGCAGCCCCTCCGGGACAGGGGGCCGAGAGCAGTACTTC.

By share, this clonotype counts as medium-sized. V is TRBV7-9 and J is TRBJ1-1, with no clear D. The germline V gene encodes CDR1 SEHNR and CDR2 FQNEAQ (reference sequence). This CDR3 spans 13 amino acids. V gave up 4 bases and J gave up 11 bases, with 17 bases separating them. The CDR3 DNA follows: TGTGCCAGCAGCTCCGGGATATCTGGGAGTGCTTTCTTT. It encodes CASSSGISGSAFF.

This clonotype has at least ten counts. The CDR3 DNA reads as TGCAGTGCCCAGTGGGTTCAGGGGGAAGTGCAGTACTTC. It codes for CSAQWVQGEVQYF. This rearrangement joins TRBV20-1 to TRBJ2-7, with 7 bases lining up with TRBD1. This CDR3 region has 13 residues. Germline V lookup: CDR1 DFQATT, CDR2 SNEGSKA (reference sequence). Trimming removed 6 bases from V and 9 bases from J; junction bases left unmatched: 14.

This clonotype was seen ten or more times. The chain joins TRBV12-3 or TRBV12-4 to TRBJ2-2; 8 nucleotides match TRBD1. With V trimmed by 5 bases and J by 3 bases, 8 bases remained unmatched. The CDR3 contains 16 residues. CDR3 sequence: CASSGQPGQDTGELFF. DNA for the CDR3: TGTGCCAGCAGTGGACAACCGGGACAGGACACCGGGGAGCTGTTTTTT.

This clonotype was counted at least ten times. The gene calls are TRBV7-9 and TRBJ2-1; the match to TRBD2 covers 13 bases. The germline CDR1 and CDR2 sequences are SEHNR and FQNEAQ (reference sequence). CDR3 length equals 15 residues. Trimming at V came to 1 base and at J to 6 bases, leaving 0 bases not matched to a gene. CDR3 DNA: TGTGCCAGCAGCTTAGGACTAGCGGGGGGCAATGAGCAGTTCTTC. It is translated as CASSLGLAGGNEQFF.

This clonotype was counted at least ten times. The chain combines TRBV18 with TRBJ1-1, with 7 bases fitting TRBD1. This CDR3 has 17 amino acids. Germline CDR1 KGHSH, CDR2 LQKENI. With 2 bases clipped from V and 0 bases from J, the junction kept 9 bases outside the gene matches. In nucleotides, the CDR3 is TGTGCCAGCTCACCAACAGAACAGGGGTATTTGAACACTGAAGCTTTCTTT. Protein product: CASSPTEQGYLNTEAFF.

This clonotype has more than one count but fewer than ten. The chain recombines TRBV29-1 with TRBJ1-1; maybe TRBD1 (5 bases). The germline V gene encodes CDR1 SQVTM and CDR2 ANQGSEA. CDR3 length: 13 amino acids. V dropped 5 bases and J dropped 4 bases, with 14 bases sitting between them. CDR3 loop: CSVSVGGGTEAFF. The CDR3 coding sequence is TGCAGCGTTTCGGTGGGGGGTGGCACTGAAGCTTTCTTT.

The rearrangement uses TRBV29-1 and TRBJ1-1; 12 bases map to TRBD1. Looked up from germline, CDR1 is SQVTM and CDR2 is ANQGSEA. V dropped 7 bases and J dropped 2; count of bases not matched to a gene: 2. CDR3 length equals 13 residues. DNA for the CDR3: TGCAGCGCTGGGACAGGGGGCAACACTGAAGCTTTCTTT. It is translated as CSAGTGGNTEAFF.

This clonotype was observed at least ten times. This rearrangement joins TRBV7-8 to TRBJ2-6, with no clear D. The CDR3 is 17 amino acids. Germline CDR1 is SGHVS and CDR2 is FQNEAQ. Trimming shortened V by 5 bases and J by 0 bases, and 14 bases separated the two germline ends. The CDR3: CASSQGSSDSGANVLTF. In nucleotides, the CDR3 is TGTGCCAGCAGCCAAGGGTCCTCCGACTCTGGGGCCAACGTCCTGACTTTC.

This clonotype came up many times. CDR3 residues: CSVDSWGRNTEAFF. CDR3 sequence (DNA): TGCAGCGTTGATTCGTGGGGCCGGAACACTGAAGCTTTCTTT. The V and J genes are TRBV29-1 and TRBJ1-1, with D possibly TRBD1 on 5 matching bases. Per germline, CDR1 SQVTM and CDR2 ANQGSEA. V lost 3 bases to trimming and J lost 1 base, with 12 bases between them. The CDR3 runs 14 residues.

Ten or more counts support this clonotype. The V and J genes are TRBV6-1 and TRBJ2-7, with D possibly matching TRBD1 (6 bases). V gave up 5 bases and J gave up 6 bases, with 20 bases separating them. The CDR3 is made up of 15 amino acids. Germline V gene sequence: CDR1 MNHNS, CDR2 SASEGT. This CDR3 reads CASSSETGPLGEQYF. The CDR3 nucleotides are TGTGCCAGCAGTTCAGAGACAGGACCACTCGGCGAGCAGTACTTC.

This clonotype showed up many times. CDR3 nucleotides: TGTGCCAGCAGTAGGACAGGGGGCGTCAAAAACATTCAGTACTTC. It encodes CASSRTGGVKNIQYF. The chain is built from TRBV2 and TRBJ2-4, with 11 bases that match TRBD1. This CDR3 has 15 residues. With 5 bases clipped from V and 3 bases from J, the junction kept 3 bases outside the gene matches. Germline CDR1 SNHLY, CDR2 FYNNEI.

This clonotype has a count of ten or more. The chain carries TRBV30 and TRBJ1-2; D unclear. V lost 1 base, J lost 1 base, and 10 bases lay in between. The CDR3 length is 14 residues. Germline assignment: CDR1 GTSNPN and CDR2 SVGIG (reference sequence). CDR3 region: CAWSEPFLNYGYTF. The DNA of the CDR3 is TGTGCCTGGAGTGAGCCGTTTCTTAACTATGGCTACACCTTC. The variable domain in full, with the rest retrieved from reference TRBV30 and TRBJ1-2, is SQTIHQWPATLVQPVGSPLSLECTVEGTSNPNLYWYRQAAGRGLQLLFYSVGIGQISSEVPQNLSASRPQDRQFILSSKKLLLSDSGFYLCAWSEPFLNYGYTFGSGTRLTVV.

V gene TRBV19 combines with J gene TRBJ2-7; D uncertain. Germline V lookup: CDR1 LNHDA, CDR2 SQIVND (reference sequence). This CDR3 is built from 14 residues. The V end was cut by 7 bases, the J end by 2 bases, with 15 bases between. The CDR3 coding sequence is TGTGCCAGTAACCCCTCGGATCTCGCCTACGAGCAGTACTTC. Translated: CASNPSDLAYEQYF. Supplemented by reference TRBV19 and TRBJ2-7, the full variable domain reads DGGITQSPKYLFRKEGQNVTLSCEQNLNHDAMYWYRQDPGQGLRLIYYSQIVNDFQKGDIAEGYSVSREKKESFPLTVTSAQKNPTAFYLCASNPSDLAYEQYFGPGTRLTVT.

This clonotype was seen only a few times. V gene TRBV5-1 combines with J gene TRBJ2-1, with TRBD1 identical over 7 bases. Germline V lookup: CDR1 SGHRS, CDR2 YFSETQ. The CDR3 loop spans 16 amino acids. The V and J ends lost 4 bases and 4 bases, in that order; junction bases with no gene match: 11. The CDR3 DNA reads as TGCGCCAGCAGCATCACAGGGGAGTTGGCATACAATGAGCAGTTCTTC. Its translation is CASSITGELAYNEQFF.

This clonotype appeared many times. This chain uses TRBV5-4 with TRBJ1-2, with a weak D call TRBD1 (6 bases). Per germline, CDR1 SGHNT and CDR2 YYREEE (reference sequence). CDR3 length equals 14 residues. V lost 0 bases, J lost 6 bases, and 12 bases lay in between. The CDR3 region is CASSLVAGADGYTF. The CDR3 nucleotides are TGTGCCAGCAGCTTGGTTGCGGGGGCTGATGGCTACACCTTC.

This clonotype was recorded many times. This chain links TRBV18 with TRBJ1-6; possible D gene TRBD1, 6 bases. Germline assignment: CDR1 KGHSH and CDR2 LQKENI. This CDR3 comprises 14 residues. Trimming cost V 1 base and J 9 bases, with 10 bases left between them. This CDR3 is CASSPQGVRSPLHF. CDR3 nucleotides: TGTGCCAGCTCACCACAGGGGGTCCGTTCACCCCTCCACTTT.

This clonotype was found many times. This chain joins TRBV20-1 and TRBJ2-1; 8 bases align to TRBD2. J was trimmed by 4 bases and V by 7 bases; bases with no gene match: 15. CDR1 is DFQATT, CDR2 SNEGSKA, per germline (reference sequence). The CDR3 runs to 16 residues. The CDR3 DNA follows: TGCAGTGGCCGGACTAGCCGAGCCTCCGGATACAATGAGCAGTTCTTC. Its translation is CSGRTSRASGYNEQFF.

This clonotype was seen ten or more times. This rearrangement joins TRBV2 to TRBJ2-1; D unresolved. Trimming pared 0 bases from V and 9 bases from J, leaving 15 bases between. CDR3 length: 15 amino acids. CDR1 SNHLY and CDR2 FYNNEI come from the germline V gene. CDR3 residues: CASSEAIDPWGEQFF. The CDR3 DNA follows: TGTGCCAGCAGTGAAGCCATTGACCCTTGGGGTGAGCAGTTCTTC.

This clonotype was recorded at least ten times. The chain joins TRBV20-1 to TRBJ2-2; TRBD1 matches 10 bases. Germline V gene lookup returns CDR1 DFQATT and CDR2 SNEGSKA (reference sequence). The J segment lost 5 bases and the V segment lost 4 bases, leaving 13 bases of the junction unmatched. The CDR3 has 17 amino acids. CDR3 DNA sequence: TGCAGTGCTATCGCCCCGACGGGACAGGGGTTGACCGGGGAGCTGTTTTTT. It specifies CSAIAPTGQGLTGELFF.